This record covers a single TCR beta chain. The antigen is undetermined. These data come from a study of shared clonotypes between healthy human individuals. The study, taken as a whole, reports: The four-donor shared clonotypes exceeded non-shared clonotypes in generation probability, with non-shared ones scoring lower.

The CDR3 runs to 14 residues. Germline CDR1 and CDR2: MNHEY and SVGAGI. The V and J ends lost 0 bases and 2 bases respectively, with 8 bases between them. The donors were all Caucasian adults (living in Nashville, Tennessee). It was into CD45RA+ naive and CD45RA-negative memory subsets that the CD4+ cells were split. At the deep level, the assay was run. Assay: immunoSEQ multiplex PCR; the TCRdb copy retains only in-frame clones and omits some. In the table there are about 1.5 million clones, roughly 97% of which are singletons. This TCR was sampled from a man aged 25 to 45 in good health. The chain links TRBV6-5 to TRBJ2-7; possible D gene TRBD2, 5 bases. Specimen: naive CD4+ T cells sorted from blood. Subset: CD45RA+ positively selected. The CDR3, as DNA: TGTGCCAGCAGTTACTCCCCACTAGCCTACGAGCAGTACTTC. The encoded protein is CASSYSPLAYEQYF.